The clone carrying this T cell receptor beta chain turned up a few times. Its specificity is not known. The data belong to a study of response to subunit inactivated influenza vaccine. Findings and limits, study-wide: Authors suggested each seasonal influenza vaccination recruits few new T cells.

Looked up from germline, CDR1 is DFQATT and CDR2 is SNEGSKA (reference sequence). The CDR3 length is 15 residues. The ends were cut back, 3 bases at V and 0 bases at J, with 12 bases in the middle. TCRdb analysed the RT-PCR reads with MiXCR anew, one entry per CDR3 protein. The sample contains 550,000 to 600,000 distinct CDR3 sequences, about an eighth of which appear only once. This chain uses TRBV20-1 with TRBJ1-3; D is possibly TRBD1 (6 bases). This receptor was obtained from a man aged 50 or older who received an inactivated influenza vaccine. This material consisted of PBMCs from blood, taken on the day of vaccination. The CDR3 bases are TGCAGTGCTAGTGGGGGCGTAAGCTCTGGAAACACCATATATTTT. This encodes CSASGGVSSGNTIYF.